A single sample gave rise to the 24 T cell receptor beta chains below, sequenced in a study of shared clonotypes between healthy human individuals. Produced via immunoSEQ multiplex PCR; TCRdb's table is partial and in-frame only. The repertoire includes around 980,000 clones, 75% to 85% of them detected once, and 0.5% to 0.65% sits in the top ten. The sequenced sample was memory CD4+ T cells from PBMCs. The subset is: CD45RA-negative fraction. These receptors were taken from a man aged 18 to 35 in good health. Some clones in this sample may be carry-over from other donors' samples.

The rearrangement links TRBV11-3 to TRBJ2-1; 8 nucleotides agree with TRBD1. From germline, CDR1 is SGHNT and CDR2 YENEEA. With V trimmed by 5 bases and J by 6 bases, 6 bases remained unmatched. The CDR3 is made up of 14 amino acids. The CDR3 bases are TGTGCCAGCAGCGGACACAGGGGGGCCAATGAGCAGTTCTTC. Translation: CASSGHRGANEQFF.

This chain links TRBV7-6 with TRBJ1-4; D call uncertain. Germline lookup yields CDR1 SGHVS and CDR2 FNYEAQ. CDR3 length: 14 amino acids. The V and J ends lost 1 base and 7 bases respectively, with 10 bases between them. CDR3 nucleotide sequence: TGTGCCAGCAGCTTAGTGGGTGCCTCTGAAAAACTGTTTTTT. Translation gives CASSLVGASEKLFF.

The chain couples TRBV7-6 to TRBJ1-4; TRBD1 matches at 11 bases. The V segment lost 1 base and the J segment 7 bases; nucleotides outside the gene matches: 8. The CDR3 length is 17 residues. Germline CDR1 SGHVS, CDR2 FNYEAQ. CDR3 in DNA: TGTGCCAGCAGCTTAGGGACAGGGGGCGCGAGGGGTGAAAAACTGTTTTTT. Amino acids: CASSLGTGGARGEKLFF.

In DNA form, the CDR3 reads TGTGCCAGCTCACCAGCCACCCCCTACGAGCAGTACTTC. Its translation is CASSPATPYEQYF. The chain employs TRBV18 and TRBJ2-7; no firm D call. This CDR3 is built from 13 residues. The germline gives CDR1 KGHSH, CDR2 LQKENI. V was trimmed by 2 bases and J by 2 bases, leaving 7 bases between them.

As regards this clone: Other DNA sequences of this sample code for an identical CDR3. The rearrangement uses TRBV27 and TRBJ2-1; a weak D match, TRBD2 (5 bases). Trimming left V 6 bases short and J 0 bases short, with 12 bases between. The V gene's germline CDR1 is MNHEY and CDR2 SMNVEV (reference sequence). This CDR3 is built from 15 residues. CDR3 amino acids: CASSPLAGSYNEQFF. CDR3 nucleotide sequence: TGTGCCAGCAGCCCTCTAGCAGGCTCCTACAATGAGCAGTTCTTC.

V usage is TRBV15 and J usage is TRBJ1-2; D uncertain. V was pared by 1 base and J by 0 bases, with 15 bases between. Looked up from germline, CDR1 is LNHNV and CDR2 is YYDKDF (reference sequence). This CDR3 is built from 17 residues. The DNA for the CDR3 is TGTGCCACCAGCAGAGGCGTCAGCTTGGATTCTAACTATGGCTACACCTTC. Protein sequence: CATSRGVSLDSNYGYTF.

This chain joins TRBV10-3 and TRBJ2-7; TRBD2 aligns across 14 bases. Germline CDR1 reads ENHRY; CDR2 reads SYGVKD. The CDR3 consists of 18 residues. The trim removed 6 bases at V and 6 bases at J, leaving 16 bases unmatched. The DNA for the CDR3 is TGTGCCATCAGAGACTCCGGGACTAGCGGGAGATTCCCTCTCGAGCAGTACTTC. It specifies CAIRDSGTSGRFPLEQYF.

The chain uses TRBV6-6 and TRBJ1-2, with no clear D. Germline V CDR1 and CDR2: MNHNY, SVGAGI (reference sequence). Trimming took off 0 bases at V and 4 bases at J, with 12 bases between the two ends. The CDR3 is made up of 15 amino acids. CDR3 bases: TGTGCCAGCAGTTACTCGACAACCCTAGGCTATGGCTACACCTTC. Protein sequence: CASSYSTTLGYGYTF.

The chain is built from TRBV5-1 and TRBJ1-1; D remains unclear. Germline V gene sequence: CDR1 SGHRS, CDR2 YFSETQ. V dropped 4 bases and J dropped 2 bases, with 9 bases sitting between them. The CDR3 sequence is 13 residues long. The chain's CDR3 is CASSRGINTEAFF. The CDR3, as DNA: TGCGCCAGCAGCCGGGGAATAAACACTGAAGCTTTCTTT.

A few counts support this clone. An end of the junction differs from the germline gene, which may be a read error. The chain joins TRBV15 to TRBJ1-4; tentative D call: TRBD1 (5 bases). CDR1 is LNHNV and CDR2 is YYDKDF in the germline V gene (reference sequence). The CDR3 loop spans 12 amino acids. The CDR3: CATSRRQSAPPF. The CDR3 coding sequence is TGTGCCACCAGCAGAAGACAGTCCGCACCTCCCTTT.

The table lists this clone with a count of one. The chain uses TRBV5-8 and TRBJ2-3, with unresolved D. Trimming cost V 4 bases and J 3 bases, with 6 bases left between them. This CDR3 spans 12 amino acids. CDR1 SGHTS and CDR2 YDEGEE come from the germline V gene. This CDR3 is CASSPETDTQYF. The DNA for the CDR3 is TGTGCCAGCAGCCCTGAGACAGATACGCAGTATTTT. Drawing the rest from reference TRBV5-8 and TRBJ2-3, the complete variable domain is EAGVTQSPTHLIKTRGQQATLRCSPISGHTSVYWYQQALGLGLQFLLWYDEGEERNRGNFPPRFSGRQFPNYSSELNVNALELEDSALYLCASSPETDTQYFGPGTRLTVL.

This sequence joins TRBV11-3 and TRBJ2-2; D is tentatively TRBD1 or TRBD2 (5 bases each). Germline V CDR1 and CDR2: SGHNT, YENEEA. The CDR3 totals 15 residues. Trimming left V 2 bases short and J 1 base short, with 8 bases between. The CDR3 DNA sequence: TGTGCCAGCAGCTTAAGAGGGGAGAACACCGGGGAGCTGTTTTTT. It encodes CASSLRGENTGELFF.

The chain has TRBV28 and TRBJ2-3; D uncertain. CDR3 length: 16 amino acids. The V and J ends lost 6 bases and 4 bases respectively, with 20 bases between them. CDR1 is MDHEN and CDR2 is SYDVKM in the germline V gene. CDR3 DNA sequence: TGTGCCAGCAGCCCCTCTGGACCTGGAATATCAGATACGCAGTATTTT. Translating it yields CASSPSGPGISDTQYF.

The chain joins TRBV5-1 to TRBJ2-1; 8 nucleotides agree with TRBD1. The V gene end was trimmed by 0 bases and the J gene end by 10 bases; junction bases not matched to a gene: 3. The CDR3 runs 13 residues. CDR1 SGHRS and CDR2 YFSETQ come from the germline V gene. The CDR3 loop reads CASSLATGEEQFF. DNA of the CDR3: TGCGCCAGCAGCTTGGCGACAGGGGAGGAGCAGTTCTTC.

This clone has more than one count but fewer than ten. The chain carries TRBV6-6 and TRBJ1-2, with D uncertain. The germline CDR1 and CDR2 sequences are MNHNY and SVGAGI (reference sequence). The CDR3 consists of 13 residues. Trimming removed 0 bases at V and 7 bases at J, with 9 bases between. The DNA for the CDR3 is TGTGCCAGCAGTTACTCTTCGGGGTTTGGCTACACCTTC. Its translation is CASSYSSGFGYTF.

The chain carries TRBV4-1 and TRBJ2-1; D is unresolved. Trimming removed 0 bases at V and 8 bases at J, with 8 bases between. The germline CDR1 and CDR2 sequences are MGHRA and YSYEKL. The CDR3 extends over 13 amino acids. The CDR3 coding sequence is TGCGCCAGCAGCCAAGATCTCGGCGATGAGCAGTTCTTC. This codes for CASSQDLGDEQFF.

V gene TRBV28 combines with J gene TRBJ1-1; D not resolved. Germline V gives CDR1 MDHEN, CDR2 SYDVKM. V lost 4 bases and J lost 2, with 14 bases in between. The CDR3 sequence is 15 residues long. CDR3 sequence: CASSSPPFGNTEAFF. CDR3 DNA: TGTGCCAGCAGTTCTCCCCCTTTCGGTAACACTGAAGCTTTCTTT.

This chain joins TRBV28 and TRBJ2-7; no reliable D call. This CDR3 has 14 residues. In germline, CDR1 is MDHEN, CDR2 SYDVKM. V shed 3 bases and J shed 4 bases, with 13 bases lying between them. CDR3 DNA sequence: TGTGCCAGCAGTTTCGGGTTGACGGAGTACGAGCAGTACTTC. It is translated as CASSFGLTEYEQYF.

To note about this clone: This sample includes further DNA sequences coding for the same CDR3. The chain carries TRBV18 and TRBJ2-1; D is possibly TRBD1 or TRBD2 (5 bases each). The CDR3 has 14 amino acids. V was trimmed by 1 base and J by 5 bases, leaving 9 bases between them. The germline gives CDR1 KGHSH, CDR2 LQKENI. The CDR3 spells CASSPLGTDNEQFF. The CDR3, as DNA: TGTGCCAGCTCACCACTCGGGACCGACAATGAGCAGTTCTTC.

The chain links TRBV5-4 to TRBJ1-1, with a possible D match to TRBD1 (5 bases). Germline V gene sequence: CDR1 SGHNT, CDR2 YYREEE (reference sequence). This CDR3 has 16 residues. The ends were cut back, 0 bases at V and 4 bases at J, with 16 bases in the middle. DNA for the CDR3: TGTGCCAGCAGCTTGGGACCCGGCAGGGAGAGCACTGAAGCTTTCTTT. Its translation: CASSLGPGRESTEAFF.

J is TRBJ1-4 and V is TRBV5-1; D perhaps matches TRBD1 (5 bases). CDR1 and CDR2 from the germline V gene are SGHRS and YFSETQ. V was shortened by 5 bases and J by 3 bases, with 11 bases between the two germline ends. The CDR3 has 14 residues. CDR3 nucleotides: TGCGCCAGCAGGAGAGCAGGGCCTAATGAAAAACTGTTTTTT. It is translated as CASRRAGPNEKLFF. Combining the CDR3 with reference TRBV5-1 and TRBJ1-4 gives the whole variable domain KAGVTQTPRYLIKTRGQQVTLSCSPISGHRSVSWYQQTPGQGLQFLFEYFSETQRNKGNFPGRFSGRQFSNSRSEMNVSTLELGDSALYLCASRRAGPNEKLFFGSGTQLSVL.

This clone was seen only once. The V and J genes are TRBV28 and TRBJ2-3, with D perhaps being TRBD1 or TRBD2 (5 bases each). The CDR3 sequence is 17 residues long. V lost 5 bases and J 4 bases, leaving 22 bases between the germline ends. Germline-derived CDR1 and CDR2 are MDHEN and SYDVKM. The CDR3 nucleotides read TGTGCCAGCAGTACACCACCTGGGGCAGGGAGCCCAGATACGCAGTATTTT. Translated: CASSTPPGAGSPDTQYF. Full variable domain (missing parts from reference TRBV28 and TRBJ2-3): DVKVTQSSRYLVKRTGEKVFLECVQDMDHENMFWYRQDPGLGLRLIYFSYDVKMKEKGDIPEGYSVSREKKERFSLILESASTNQTSMYLCASSTPPGAGSPDTQYFGPGTRLTVL.

The chain couples TRBV9 to TRBJ2-6; tentative D call: TRBD2 (5 bases). The germline V gene has CDR1 SGDLS and CDR2 YYNGEE. The CDR3 contains 18 residues. V was cut by 2 bases and J by 0 bases, with 15 bases left in between. DNA of the CDR3: TGTGCCAGCAGCGTTAGAGGGTGGTCCACCTCTGGGGCCAACGTCCTGACTTTC. Translated, it gives CASSVRGWSTSGANVLTF.

Ten or more counts support this clone. The chain has TRBV28 and TRBJ2-7; D possibly uses TRBD1 or TRBD2 (5 bases each). V lost 3 bases to trimming and J lost 5 bases, with 17 bases between them. The CDR3 has 15 residues. Germline V gives CDR1 MDHEN, CDR2 SYDVKM. CDR3 DNA: TGTGCCAGCAGTTTGTACCGCCCAGGGAGCGACGAGCAGTACTTC. This codes for CASSLYRPGSDEQYF.